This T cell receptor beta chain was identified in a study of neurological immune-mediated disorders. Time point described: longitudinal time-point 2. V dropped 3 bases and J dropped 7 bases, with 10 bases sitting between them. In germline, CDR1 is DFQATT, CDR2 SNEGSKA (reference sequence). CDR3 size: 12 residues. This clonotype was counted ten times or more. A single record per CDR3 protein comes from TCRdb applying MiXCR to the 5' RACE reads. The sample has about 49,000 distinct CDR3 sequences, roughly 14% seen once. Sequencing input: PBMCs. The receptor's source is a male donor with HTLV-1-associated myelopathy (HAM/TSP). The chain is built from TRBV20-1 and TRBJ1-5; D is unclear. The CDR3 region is CSARGGIQPQHF. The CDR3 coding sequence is TGCAGTGCTAGGGGCGGGATACAGCCCCAGCATTTT.